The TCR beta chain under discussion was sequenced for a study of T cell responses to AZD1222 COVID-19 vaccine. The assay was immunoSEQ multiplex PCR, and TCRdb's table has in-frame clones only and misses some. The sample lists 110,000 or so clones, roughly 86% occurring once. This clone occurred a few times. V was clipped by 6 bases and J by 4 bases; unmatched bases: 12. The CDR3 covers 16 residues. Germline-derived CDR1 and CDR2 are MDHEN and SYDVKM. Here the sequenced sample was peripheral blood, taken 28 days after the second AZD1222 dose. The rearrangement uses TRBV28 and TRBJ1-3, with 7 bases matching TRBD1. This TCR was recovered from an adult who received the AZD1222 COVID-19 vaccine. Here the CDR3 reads CASSPIDRVVGNTIYF. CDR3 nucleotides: TGTGCCAGCAGCCCTATTGACAGGGTTGTAGGAAACACCATATATTTT.